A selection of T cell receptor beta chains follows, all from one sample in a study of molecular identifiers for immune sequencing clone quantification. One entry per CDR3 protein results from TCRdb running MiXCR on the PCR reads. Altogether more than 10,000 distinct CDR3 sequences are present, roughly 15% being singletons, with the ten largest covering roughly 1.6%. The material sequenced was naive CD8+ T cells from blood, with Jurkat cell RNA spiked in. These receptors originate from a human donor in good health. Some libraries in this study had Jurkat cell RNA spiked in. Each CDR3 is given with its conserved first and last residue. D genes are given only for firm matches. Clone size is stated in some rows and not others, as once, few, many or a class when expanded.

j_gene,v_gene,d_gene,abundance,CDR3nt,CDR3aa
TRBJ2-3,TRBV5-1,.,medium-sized,TGCGCCAGCAGCTCGAATCAACGGGCAGATACGCAGTATTTT,CASSSNQRADTQYF
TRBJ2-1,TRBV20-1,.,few,TGCAGTGCTAGTTCTTATACTAGCCGTGATCCCAATGAGCAGTTCTTC,CSASSYTSRDPNEQFF
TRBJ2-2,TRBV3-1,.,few,TGTGCCAGCAGCCAGGTAGCGGTGAGCACCGGGGAGCTGTTTTTT,CASSQVAVSTGELFF
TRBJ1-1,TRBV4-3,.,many,TGCGCCAGCAGCCAAGACGCGGGGTTGGACACTGAAGCTTTCTTT,CASSQDAGLDTEAFF
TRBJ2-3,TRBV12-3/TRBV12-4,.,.,TGTGCCAGCAGTTTTTACGGGAGCGAAGATACGCAGTATTTT,CASSFYGSEDTQYF
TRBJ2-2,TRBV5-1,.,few,TGCGCCAGCAGCCTATACACCGGGGAGCTGTTTTTT,CASSLYTGELFF
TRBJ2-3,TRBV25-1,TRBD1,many,TGTGCCAGCAGTGAATCCGGGACAGTAGATACGCAGTATTTT,CASSESGTVDTQYF
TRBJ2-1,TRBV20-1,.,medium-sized,TGCAGTGTTCCCTACAATGAGCAGTTCTTC,CSVPYNEQFF
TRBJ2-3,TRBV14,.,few,TGTGCCACCGAACAATGGGAATTCACAGATACGCAGTATTTT,CATEQWEFTDTQYF
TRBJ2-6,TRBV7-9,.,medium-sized,TGTGCCAGCAGCCAACCTAGGATTGCTGGGGCCAACGTCCTGACTTTC,CASSQPRIAGANVLTF
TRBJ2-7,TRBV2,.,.,TGTGCCAGCACCGAGGGGGGGCTCAGCTACGAGCAGTACTTC,CASTEGGLSYEQYF
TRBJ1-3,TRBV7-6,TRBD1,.,TGTGCCAGCAGCTCCAGACTACAGGGGTCTGGAAACACCATACGTTTT,CASSSRLQGSGNTIRF
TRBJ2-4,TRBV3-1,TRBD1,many,TGTGCCAGCAGCCACGGGACAGGGGAAATAGCCAAAAACATTCAGTACTTC,CASSHGTGEIAKNIQYF